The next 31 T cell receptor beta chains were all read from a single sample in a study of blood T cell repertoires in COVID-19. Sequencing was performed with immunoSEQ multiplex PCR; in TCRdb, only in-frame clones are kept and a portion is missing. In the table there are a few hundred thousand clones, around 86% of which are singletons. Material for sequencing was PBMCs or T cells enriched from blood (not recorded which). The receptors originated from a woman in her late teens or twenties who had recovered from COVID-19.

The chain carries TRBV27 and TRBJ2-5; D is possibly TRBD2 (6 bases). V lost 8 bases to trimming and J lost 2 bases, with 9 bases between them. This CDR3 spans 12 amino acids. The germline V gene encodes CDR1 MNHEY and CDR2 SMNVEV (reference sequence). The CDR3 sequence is CASWTIQETQYF. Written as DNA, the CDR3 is TGTGCCAGCTGGACTATTCAAGAGACCCAGTACTTC.

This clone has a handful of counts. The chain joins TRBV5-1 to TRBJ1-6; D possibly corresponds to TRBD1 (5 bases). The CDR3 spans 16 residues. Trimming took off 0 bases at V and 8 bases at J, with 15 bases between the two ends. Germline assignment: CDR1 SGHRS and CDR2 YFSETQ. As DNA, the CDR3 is TGCGCCAGCAGCTTGGCCCCGGCCAGGGCCGATTCACCCCTCCACTTT. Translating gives CASSLAPARADSPLHF.

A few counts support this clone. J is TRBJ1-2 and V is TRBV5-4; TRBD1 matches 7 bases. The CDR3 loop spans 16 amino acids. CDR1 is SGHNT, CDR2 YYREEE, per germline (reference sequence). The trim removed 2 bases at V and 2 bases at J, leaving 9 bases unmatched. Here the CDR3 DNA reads TGTGCCAGCAGCTTCGAGACAGGGTCCAAAAACTATGGCTACACCTTC. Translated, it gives CASSFETGSKNYGYTF.

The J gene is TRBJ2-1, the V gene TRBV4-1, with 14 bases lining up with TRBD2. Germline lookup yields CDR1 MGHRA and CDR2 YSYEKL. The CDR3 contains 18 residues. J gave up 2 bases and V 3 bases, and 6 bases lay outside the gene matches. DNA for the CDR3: TGCGCCAGCAGCCAGGGACTAGCGGGAGTAATTGCCTACAATGAGCAGTTCTTC. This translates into CASSQGLAGVIAYNEQFF.

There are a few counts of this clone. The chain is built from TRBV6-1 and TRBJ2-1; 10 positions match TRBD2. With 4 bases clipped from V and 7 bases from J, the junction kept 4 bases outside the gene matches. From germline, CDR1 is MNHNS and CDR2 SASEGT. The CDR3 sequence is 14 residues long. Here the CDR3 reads CASSGAGGPNEQFF. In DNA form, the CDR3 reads TGTGCCAGCAGTGGAGCGGGAGGGCCGAATGAGCAGTTCTTC.

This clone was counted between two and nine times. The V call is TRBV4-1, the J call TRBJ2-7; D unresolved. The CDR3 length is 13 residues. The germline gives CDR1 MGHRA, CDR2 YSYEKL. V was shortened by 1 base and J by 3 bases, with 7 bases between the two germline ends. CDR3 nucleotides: TGCGCCAGCAGCCAAGGACTGTTCTACGAGCAGTACTTC. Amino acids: CASSQGLFYEQYF.

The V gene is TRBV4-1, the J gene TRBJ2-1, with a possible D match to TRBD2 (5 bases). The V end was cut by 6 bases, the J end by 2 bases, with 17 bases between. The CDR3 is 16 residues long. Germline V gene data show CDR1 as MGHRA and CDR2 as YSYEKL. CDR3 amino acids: CASSPTWTRAYNEQFF. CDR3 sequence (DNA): TGCGCCAGCAGTCCCACCTGGACGAGGGCCTACAATGAGCAGTTCTTC.

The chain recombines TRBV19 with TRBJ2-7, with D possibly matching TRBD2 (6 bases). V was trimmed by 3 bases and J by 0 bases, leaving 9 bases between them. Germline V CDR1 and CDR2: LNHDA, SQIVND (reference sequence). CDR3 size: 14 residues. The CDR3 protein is CASSMGRSSYEQYF. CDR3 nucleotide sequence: TGTGCCAGTAGTATGGGGAGGAGCTCCTACGAGCAGTACTTC.

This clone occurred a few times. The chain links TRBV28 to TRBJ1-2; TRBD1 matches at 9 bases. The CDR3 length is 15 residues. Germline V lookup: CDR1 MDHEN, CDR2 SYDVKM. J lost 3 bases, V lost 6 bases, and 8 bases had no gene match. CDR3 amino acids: CASRETGGADYGYTF. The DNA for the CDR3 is TGTGCCAGCAGGGAAACAGGGGGCGCCGACTATGGCTACACCTTC.

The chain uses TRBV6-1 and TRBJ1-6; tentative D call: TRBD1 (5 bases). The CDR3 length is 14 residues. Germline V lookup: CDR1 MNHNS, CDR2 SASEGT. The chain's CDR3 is CGGGASSYNSPLHF. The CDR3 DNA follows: TGTGGGGGCGGTGCGAGCTCCTATAATTCACCCCTCCACTTT.

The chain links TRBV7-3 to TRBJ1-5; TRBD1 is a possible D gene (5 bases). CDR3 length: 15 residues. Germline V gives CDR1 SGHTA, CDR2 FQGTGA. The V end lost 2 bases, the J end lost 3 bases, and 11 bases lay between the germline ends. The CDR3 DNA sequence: TGTGCCAGCAGCTTACGGCAGGGCAACAATCAGCCCCAGCATTTT. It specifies CASSLRQGNNQPQHF.

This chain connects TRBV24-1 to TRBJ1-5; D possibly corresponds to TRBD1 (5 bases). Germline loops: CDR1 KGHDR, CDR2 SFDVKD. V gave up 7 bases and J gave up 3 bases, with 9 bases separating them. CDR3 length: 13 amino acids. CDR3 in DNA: TGTGCCACCAGAGACAGTTTCAATCAGCCCCAGCATTTT. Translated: CATRDSFNQPQHF.

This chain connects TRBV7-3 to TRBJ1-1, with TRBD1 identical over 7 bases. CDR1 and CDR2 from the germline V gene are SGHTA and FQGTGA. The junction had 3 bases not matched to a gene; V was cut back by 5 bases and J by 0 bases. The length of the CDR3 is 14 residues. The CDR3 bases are TGTGCCAGCAGCCAGGACAGGATGAACACTGAAGCTTTCTTT. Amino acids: CASSQDRMNTEAFF.

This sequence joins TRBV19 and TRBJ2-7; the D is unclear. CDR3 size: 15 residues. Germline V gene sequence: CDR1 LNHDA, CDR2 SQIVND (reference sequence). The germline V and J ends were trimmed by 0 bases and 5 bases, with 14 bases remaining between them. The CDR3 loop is CASSIDRWSRDEQYF. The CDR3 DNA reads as TGTGCCAGTAGTATAGATCGATGGTCCCGGGACGAGCAGTACTTC.

The CDR3 DNA reads TGTGCCAGCAGTGACTCGTTAAGGGCTGGGGCGTCTTTCTTT. Translation: CASSDSLRAGASFF. J is TRBJ1-1 and V is TRBV6-4; TRBD1 is a possible D gene (5 bases). Germline V gene data show CDR1 as MRHNA and CDR2 as SNTAGT. The CDR3 extends over 14 amino acids. Trimming removed 0 bases at V and 12 bases at J, with 17 bases between.

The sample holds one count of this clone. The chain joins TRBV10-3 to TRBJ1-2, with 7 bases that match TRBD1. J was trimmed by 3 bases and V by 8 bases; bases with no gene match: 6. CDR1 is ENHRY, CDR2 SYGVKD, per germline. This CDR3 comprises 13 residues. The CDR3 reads CAIALGTDYGYTF. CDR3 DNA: TGTGCCATCGCCCTCGGGACAGACTATGGCTACACCTTC.

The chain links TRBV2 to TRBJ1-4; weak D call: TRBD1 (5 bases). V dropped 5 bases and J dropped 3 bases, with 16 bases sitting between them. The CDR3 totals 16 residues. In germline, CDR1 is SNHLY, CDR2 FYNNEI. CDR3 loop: CASSSQGPGANEKLFF. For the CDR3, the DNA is TGTGCCAGCAGTTCTCAGGGACCGGGGGCTAATGAAAAACTGTTTTTT.

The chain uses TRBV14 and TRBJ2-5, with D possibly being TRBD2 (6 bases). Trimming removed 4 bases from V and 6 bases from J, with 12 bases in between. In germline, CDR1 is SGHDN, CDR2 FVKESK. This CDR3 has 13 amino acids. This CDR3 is CASSPLAKQTQYF. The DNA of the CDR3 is TGTGCCAGCAGCCCACTAGCCAAGCAGACCCAGTACTTC.

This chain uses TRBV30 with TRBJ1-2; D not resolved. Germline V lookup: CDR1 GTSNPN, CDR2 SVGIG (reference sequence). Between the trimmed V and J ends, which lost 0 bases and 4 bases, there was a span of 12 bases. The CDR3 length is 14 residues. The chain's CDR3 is CAWSVVVESYGYTF. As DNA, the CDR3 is TGTGCCTGGAGTGTAGTGGTAGAGAGCTATGGCTACACCTTC.

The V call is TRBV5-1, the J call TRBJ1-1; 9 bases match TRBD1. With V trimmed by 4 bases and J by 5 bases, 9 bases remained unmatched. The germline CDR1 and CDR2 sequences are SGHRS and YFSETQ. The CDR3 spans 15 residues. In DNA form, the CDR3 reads TGCGCCAGCAGCCCGGGGGACAGGGATAGAACTGAAGCTTTCTTT. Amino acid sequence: CASSPGDRDRTEAFF.

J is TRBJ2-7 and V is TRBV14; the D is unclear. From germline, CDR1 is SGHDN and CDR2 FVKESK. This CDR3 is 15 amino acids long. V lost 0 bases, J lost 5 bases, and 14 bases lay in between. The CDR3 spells CASSQDGRLPDEQYF. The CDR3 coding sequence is TGTGCCAGCAGCCAAGATGGCCGACTCCCGGACGAGCAGTACTTC.

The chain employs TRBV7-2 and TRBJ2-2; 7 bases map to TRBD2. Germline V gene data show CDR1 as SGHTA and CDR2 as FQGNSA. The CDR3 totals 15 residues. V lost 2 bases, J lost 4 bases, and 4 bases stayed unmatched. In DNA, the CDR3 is TGTGCCAGCAGCTTACAGCGGGATGGCACCGGGGAGCTGTTTTTT. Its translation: CASSLQRDGTGELFF. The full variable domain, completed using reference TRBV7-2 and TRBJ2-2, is GAGVSQSPSNKVTEKGKDVELRCDPISGHTALYWYRQSLGQGLEFLIYFQGNSAPDKSGLPSDRFSAERTGGSVSTLTIQRTQQEDSAVYLCASSLQRDGTGELFFGEGSRLTVL.

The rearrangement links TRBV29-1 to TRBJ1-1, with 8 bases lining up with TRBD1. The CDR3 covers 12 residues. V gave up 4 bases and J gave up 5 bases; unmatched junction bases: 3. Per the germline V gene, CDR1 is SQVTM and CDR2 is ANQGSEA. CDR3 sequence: CSVAGGWTEAFF. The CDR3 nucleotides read TGCAGCGTTGCAGGGGGCTGGACTGAAGCTTTCTTT.

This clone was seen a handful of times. This chain's CDR3 is CASTRAVGTEAFF. The DNA of the CDR3 is TGTGCCAGCACGAGGGCGGTGGGCACTGAAGCTTTCTTT. The V gene is TRBV6-5, the J gene TRBJ1-1, with no clear D. V was clipped by 7 bases and J by 4 bases, with 13 bases between them. Germline values: CDR1 MNHEY, CDR2 SVGAGI. This CDR3 has 13 amino acids.

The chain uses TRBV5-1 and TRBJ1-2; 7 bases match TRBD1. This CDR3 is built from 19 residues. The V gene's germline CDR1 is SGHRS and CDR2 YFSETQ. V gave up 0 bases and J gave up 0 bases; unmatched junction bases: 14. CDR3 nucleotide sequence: TGCGCCAGCAGCTTGGGACCCCAACAGGGGCTTGCGACTAACTATGGCTACACCTTC. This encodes CASSLGPQQGLATNYGYTF.

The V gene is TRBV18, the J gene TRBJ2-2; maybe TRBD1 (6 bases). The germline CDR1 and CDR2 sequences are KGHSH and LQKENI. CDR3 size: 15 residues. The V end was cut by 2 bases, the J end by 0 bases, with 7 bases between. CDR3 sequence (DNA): TGTGCCAGCTCACCAGACAGGACGAACACCGGGGAGCTGTTTTTT. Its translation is CASSPDRTNTGELFF.

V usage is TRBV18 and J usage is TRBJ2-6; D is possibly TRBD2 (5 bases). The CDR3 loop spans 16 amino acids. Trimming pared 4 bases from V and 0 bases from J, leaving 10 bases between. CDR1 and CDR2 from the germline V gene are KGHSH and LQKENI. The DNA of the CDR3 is TGTGCCAGCTCACAGACGGAGGCCTCTGGGGCCAACGTCCTGACTTTC. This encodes CASSQTEASGANVLTF.

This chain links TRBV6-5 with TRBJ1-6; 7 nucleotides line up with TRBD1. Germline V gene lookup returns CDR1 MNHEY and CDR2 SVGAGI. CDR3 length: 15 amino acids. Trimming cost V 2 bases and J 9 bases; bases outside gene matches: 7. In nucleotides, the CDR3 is TGTGCCAGCAGTTACAGAGGGGGCAGTGTTTCACCCCTCCACTTT. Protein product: CASSYRGGSVSPLHF.

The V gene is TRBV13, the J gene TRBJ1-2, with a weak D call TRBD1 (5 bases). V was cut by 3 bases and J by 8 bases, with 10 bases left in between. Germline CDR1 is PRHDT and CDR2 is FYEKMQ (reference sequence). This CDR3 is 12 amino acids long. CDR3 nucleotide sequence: TGTGCCAGCAGCTTGGGAGGGGAAGGCTACACCTTC. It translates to CASSLGGEGYTF.

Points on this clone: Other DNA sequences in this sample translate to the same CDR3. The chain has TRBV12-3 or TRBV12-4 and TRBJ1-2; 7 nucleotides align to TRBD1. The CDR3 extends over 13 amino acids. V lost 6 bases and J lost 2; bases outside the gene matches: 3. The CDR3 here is CASSPTGNYGYTF. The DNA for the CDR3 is TGTGCCAGCAGCCCGACAGGGAACTATGGCTACACCTTC.

DNA for the CDR3: TGTGCCATCAGTGAGCTCGAGGTACAGGGCCGCTACACCTTC. It encodes CAISELEVQGRYTF. V is TRBV10-3 and J is TRBJ1-2, with D possibly TRBD1 on 6 matching bases. CDR1 is ENHRY and CDR2 is SYGVKD in the germline V gene. Trimming shortened V by 2 bases and J by 9 bases, and 16 bases separated the two germline ends. The CDR3 consists of 14 residues.